Shown below are 18 T cell receptor beta chains from a single sample sequenced in a study of cytomegalovirus exposure and HLA in healthy donors. Generated by immunoSEQ multiplex PCR, the TCRdb table keeps only in-frame clones and is missing some. The sample has around 250,000 clones, 90% seen once; the top ten hold under 0.4%. Sequencing was performed on PBMCs. These receptors all come from a woman aged 18-29 years in good health and CMV-seronegative.

The chain carries TRBV6-6 and TRBJ2-2, with 8 positions matching TRBD1. The CDR3 runs 14 residues. Germline trimming cut 10 bases from V and 3 bases from J; bases unmatched to any gene: 7. Germline assignment: CDR1 MNHNY and CDR2 SVGAGI (reference sequence). The CDR3 DNA reads as TGTGCCACCAGACAGGGGCCCTACACCGGGGAGCTGTTTTTT. It yields the protein CATRQGPYTGELFF.

The chain links TRBV5-1 to TRBJ2-7; no firm D call. CDR3 length equals 13 residues. V was cut by 0 bases and J by 3 bases, with 7 bases left in between. Germline V gives CDR1 SGHRS, CDR2 YFSETQ. For the CDR3, the DNA is TGCGCCAGCAGCTTGGGGGTCAACTACGAGCAGTACGTC. Residues: CASSLGVNYEQYV.

The V and J genes are TRBV10-3 and TRBJ1-4; TRBD1 is a possible D gene (6 bases). V lost 0 bases and J 6 bases, leaving 14 bases between the germline ends. This CDR3 has 16 residues. Germline CDR1 is ENHRY and CDR2 is SYGVKD. The CDR3 region is CAISESLGGQDEKLFF. The CDR3 DNA reads as TGTGCCATCAGTGAGTCCCTGGGGGGGCAGGATGAAAAACTGTTTTTT.

The rearrangement joins TRBV7-2 to TRBJ2-7; no clear D. Trimming pared 0 bases from V and 5 bases from J, leaving 5 bases between. The CDR3 sequence is 12 residues long. Germline CDR1 reads SGHTA; CDR2 reads FQGNSA. The CDR3 region is CASSLAAHEQYF. As DNA, the CDR3 is TGTGCCAGCAGCTTAGCGGCTCACGAGCAGTACTTC.

This rearrangement joins TRBV5-1 to TRBJ2-5, with 7 bases aligning to TRBD2. V was clipped by 4 bases and J by 0 bases; unmatched bases: 3. The germline V gene has CDR1 SGHRS and CDR2 YFSETQ. This CDR3 contains 14 residues. CDR3 sequence: CASSPGTNQETQYF. The CDR3 bases are TGCGCCAGCAGCCCCGGGACTAACCAAGAGACCCAGTACTTC.

The chain employs TRBV10-2 and TRBJ1-6; 7 positions agree with TRBD1. The CDR3 is 14 amino acids. Unmatched junction bases numbered 7, after V lost 8 bases and J lost 6 bases. Germline values: CDR1 WSHSY, CDR2 SAAADI. CDR3 sequence: CASREGQVNSPLHF. The CDR3 DNA reads as TGCGCCAGCCGAGAAGGACAGGTTAATTCACCCCTCCACTTT.

The rearrangement joins TRBV5-4 to TRBJ2-3; 9 bases match TRBD1. The CDR3 has 16 residues. Germline loops: CDR1 SGHNT, CDR2 YYREEE (reference sequence). V shed 4 bases, J shed 3 bases, and the junction held 9 bases outside the gene matches. In DNA form, the CDR3 reads TGTGCCAGCAGCACTAAACAGGGGGCTAGTACAGATACGCAGTATTTT. Amino acids: CASSTKQGASTDTQYF.

This clone has only a few counts. CDR3 nucleotides: TGTGCCAGATACCAGGGATCCGGGGAGCTGTTTTTT. Translated: CARYQGSGELFF. The V and J genes are TRBV2 and TRBJ2-2; D may be TRBD1 (5 bases). CDR3 length: 12 amino acids. Between the trimmed V and J ends, which lost 9 bases and 6 bases, there was a span of 11 bases. In germline, CDR1 is SNHLY, CDR2 FYNNEI.

CDR3 in amino acids: CSDEDRFRYGYTF. The DNA for the CDR3 is TGCAGCGACGAGGACAGGTTTCGCTATGGCTACACCTTC. This chain links TRBV29-1 with TRBJ1-2, with 7 bases that match TRBD1. The CDR3 extends over 13 amino acids. Trimming took 7 bases from V and 4 from J; bases not matched to a gene: 9. Germline CDR1 SQVTM, CDR2 ANQGSEA.

This clone was found once. The chain carries TRBV11-3 and TRBJ2-2, with 7 bases that match TRBD2. V dropped 8 bases and J dropped 6; count of bases not matched to a gene: 9. The CDR3 has 14 residues. In germline, CDR1 is SGHNT, CDR2 YENEEA. The CDR3 spells CASSSGPSAGELFF. CDR3 DNA sequence: TGTGCCAGCTCTAGCGGACCCAGCGCCGGGGAGCTGTTTTTT.

The chain couples TRBV6-5 to TRBJ1-1, with D maybe TRBD1 (5 bases). With 6 bases removed from V and 1 base from J, the gap between germline ends came to 15 bases. CDR3 size: 15 residues. CDR1 is MNHEY and CDR2 is SVGAGI in the germline V gene. CDR3 DNA sequence: TGTGCCAGCAGACTACAGGTTGCACCGAACACTGAAGCTTTCTTT. As protein: CASRLQVAPNTEAFF.

This chain uses TRBV11-3 with TRBJ2-1, with D tentatively TRBD1 (6 bases). The CDR3 spans 16 residues. V shed 1 base and J shed 2 bases, with 12 bases lying between them. Germline V gene data show CDR1 as SGHNT and CDR2 as YENEEA. The CDR3 region is CASSLGGRGTYNEQFF. For the CDR3, the DNA is TGTGCCAGCAGCTTAGGGGGCAGGGGTACCTACAATGAGCAGTTCTTC. The full variable domain, in which reference TRBV11-3 and TRBJ2-1 provide the parts outside the CDR3, is EAGVVQSPRYKIIEKKQPVAFWCNPISGHNTLYWYLQNLGQGPELLIRYENEEAVDDSQLPKDRFSAERLKGVDSTLKIQPAELGDSAVYLCASSLGGRGTYNEQFFGPGTRLTVL.

V gene TRBV6-5 combines with J gene TRBJ1-5; 7 nucleotides match TRBD1. V dropped 6 bases and J dropped 0; count of bases not matched to a gene: 5. Germline CDR1 and CDR2: MNHEY and SVGAGI. This CDR3 is built from 15 residues. The CDR3 sequence is CASRATGNSNQPQHF. The DNA for the CDR3 is TGTGCCAGCAGAGCGACAGGGAATAGCAATCAGCCCCAGCATTTT.

V gene TRBV6-1 combines with J gene TRBJ2-7; TRBD1 matches at 7 bases. Germline-derived CDR1 and CDR2 are MNHNS and SASEGT. V gave up 5 bases and J gave up 3 bases; unmatched junction bases: 7. The length of the CDR3 is 14 residues. The CDR3 sequence is CASSSRQGSYEQYV. The CDR3 bases are TGTGCCAGCAGTTCTAGACAGGGTAGCTACGAGCAGTACGTC.

This sequence joins TRBV14 and TRBJ1-1, with TRBD1 matching 7 bases. Germline V gives CDR1 SGHDN, CDR2 FVKESK. This CDR3 has 14 residues. The trim removed 3 bases at V and 8 bases at J, leaving 9 bases unmatched. Written as DNA, the CDR3 is TGTGCCAGCAGCCATACACAGGGGCCCACGGAAGCTTTCTTT. Its translation is CASSHTQGPTEAFF.

The V and J genes are TRBV6-1 and TRBJ1-2; 12 bases agree with TRBD1. Germline CDR1 MNHNS, CDR2 SASEGT. V lost 7 bases, J lost 6 bases, and 6 bases stayed unmatched. There are 14 residues in the CDR3. CDR3 in DNA: TGTGCCAGCACTCCGGGACAGGGGGCTGATGGCTACACCTTC. Its translation: CASTPGQGADGYTF.

The rearrangement joins TRBV11-2 to TRBJ2-3; D might be TRBD2 (6 bases). Trimming stripped 3 bases from V and 2 bases from J, with 12 bases between. The CDR3 extends over 15 amino acids. From germline, CDR1 is SGHAT and CDR2 FQNNGV. This CDR3 is CASSFLADSTDTQYF. For the CDR3, the DNA is TGTGCCAGCAGCTTCTTAGCGGATTCCACAGATACGCAGTATTTT.

This rearrangement joins TRBV2 to TRBJ2-7; unclear D gene. The CDR3 loop spans 13 amino acids. Germline values: CDR1 SNHLY, CDR2 FYNNEI. Trimming stripped 3 bases from V and 7 bases from J, with 13 bases between. CDR3 DNA sequence: TGTGCCAGCAGTGATTACGGCTTGGCGGAGCAGTACGTC. As protein: CASSDYGLAEQYV.